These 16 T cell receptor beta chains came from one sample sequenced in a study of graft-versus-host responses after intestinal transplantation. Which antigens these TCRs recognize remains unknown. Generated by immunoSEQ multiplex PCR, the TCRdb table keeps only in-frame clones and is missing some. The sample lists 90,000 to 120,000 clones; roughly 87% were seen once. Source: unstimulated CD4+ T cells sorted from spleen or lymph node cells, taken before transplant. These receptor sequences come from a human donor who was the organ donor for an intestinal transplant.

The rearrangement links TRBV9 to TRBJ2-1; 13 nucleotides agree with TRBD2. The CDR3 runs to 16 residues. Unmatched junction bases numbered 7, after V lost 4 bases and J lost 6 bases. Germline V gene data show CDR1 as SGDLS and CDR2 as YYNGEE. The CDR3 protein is CASSPGTSGTLNEQFF. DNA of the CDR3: TGTGCCAGCAGCCCCGGGACTAGCGGGACTCTCAATGAGCAGTTCTTC. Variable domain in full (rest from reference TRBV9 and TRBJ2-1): DSGVTQTPKHLITATGQRVTLRCSPRSGDLSVYWYQQSLDQGLQFLIQYYNGEERAKGNILERFSAQQFPDLHSELNLSSLELGDSALYFCASSPGTSGTLNEQFFGPGTRLTVL.

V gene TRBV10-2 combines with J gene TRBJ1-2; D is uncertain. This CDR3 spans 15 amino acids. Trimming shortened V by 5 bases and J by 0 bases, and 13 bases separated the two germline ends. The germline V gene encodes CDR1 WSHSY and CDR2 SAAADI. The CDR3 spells CASSSGLPPNYGYTF. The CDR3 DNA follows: TGCGCCAGCAGTTCCGGGCTTCCACCTAACTATGGCTACACCTTC.

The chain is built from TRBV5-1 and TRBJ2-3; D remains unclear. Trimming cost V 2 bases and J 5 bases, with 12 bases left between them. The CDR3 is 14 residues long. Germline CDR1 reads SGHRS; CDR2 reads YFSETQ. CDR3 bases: TGCGCCAGCAGCTTTGCGACGACGGGAGATACGCAGTATTTT. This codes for CASSFATTGDTQYF.

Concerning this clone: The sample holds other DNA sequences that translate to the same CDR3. The CDR3 protein is CSARRQDEAFF. CDR3 DNA: TGCAGTGCTCGCAGACAGGATGAAGCTTTCTTT. The rearrangement links TRBV20-1 to TRBJ1-1; TRBD1 might be the D (6 bases). From germline, CDR1 is DFQATT and CDR2 SNEGSKA (reference sequence). This CDR3 has 11 amino acids. V was clipped by 5 bases and J by 7 bases, with 11 bases between them.

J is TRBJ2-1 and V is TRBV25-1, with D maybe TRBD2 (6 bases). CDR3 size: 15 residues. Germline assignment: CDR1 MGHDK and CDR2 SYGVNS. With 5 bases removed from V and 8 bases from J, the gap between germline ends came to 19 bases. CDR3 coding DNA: TGTGCCAGCAGTCCCCGGGACTCTTTCAAATATGAGCAGTTCTTC. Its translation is CASSPRDSFKYEQFF.

The CDR3 DNA reads as TGCGCCAGCAGTAAGACAGGGAATGAGCAGTTCTTC. Amino acids: CASSKTGNEQFF. The rearrangement joins TRBV10-1 to TRBJ2-1, with TRBD1 matching over 7 bases. The CDR3 totals 12 residues. V lost 5 bases and J lost 7; bases outside the gene matches: 2. Germline lookup yields CDR1 WNHNN and CDR2 SYGVQD (reference sequence).

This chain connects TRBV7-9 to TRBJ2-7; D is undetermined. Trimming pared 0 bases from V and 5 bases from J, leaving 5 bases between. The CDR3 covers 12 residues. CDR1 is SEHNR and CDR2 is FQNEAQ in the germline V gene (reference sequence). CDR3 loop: CASSLAANEQYF. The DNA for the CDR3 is TGTGCCAGCAGCTTAGCAGCGAACGAGCAGTACTTC.

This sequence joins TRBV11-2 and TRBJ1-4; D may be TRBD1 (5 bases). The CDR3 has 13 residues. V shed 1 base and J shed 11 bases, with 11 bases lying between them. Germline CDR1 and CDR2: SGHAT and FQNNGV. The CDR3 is CASSLGDGSKLFF. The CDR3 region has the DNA TGTGCCAGCAGCTTAGGGGACGGCAGTAAACTGTTTTTT.

The CDR3: CASRSGYYQPQHF. The CDR3 DNA reads as TGTGCCAGCAGGTCGGGATATTACCAGCCCCAGCATTTT. This chain connects TRBV28 to TRBJ1-5; D is uncertain. This CDR3 spans 13 amino acids. Germline V gene sequence: CDR1 MDHEN, CDR2 SYDVKM. Trimming took 6 bases from V and 7 from J, leaving 13 bases between them. Full variable domain (outside the CDR3, taken from reference TRBV28 and TRBJ1-5): DVKVTQSSRYLVKRTGEKVFLECVQDMDHENMFWYRQDPGLGLRLIYFSYDVKMKEKGDIPEGYSVSREKKERFSLILESASTNQTSMYLCASRSGYYQPQHFGDGTRLSIL.

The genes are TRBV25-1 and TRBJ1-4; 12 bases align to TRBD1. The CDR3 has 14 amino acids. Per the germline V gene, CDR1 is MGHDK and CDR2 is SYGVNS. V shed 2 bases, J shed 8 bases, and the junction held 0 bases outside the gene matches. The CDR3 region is CASSEGTGGEKLFF. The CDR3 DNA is TGTGCCAGCAGTGAAGGGACAGGGGGCGAAAAACTGTTTTTT.

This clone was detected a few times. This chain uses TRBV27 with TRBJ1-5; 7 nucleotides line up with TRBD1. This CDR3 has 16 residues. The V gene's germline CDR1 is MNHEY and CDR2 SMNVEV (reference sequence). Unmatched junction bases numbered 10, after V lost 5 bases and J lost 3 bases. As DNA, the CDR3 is TGTGCCAGCAGTCCGCGGGGGACAGTTTCCAATCAGCCCCAGCATTTT. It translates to CASSPRGTVSNQPQHF.

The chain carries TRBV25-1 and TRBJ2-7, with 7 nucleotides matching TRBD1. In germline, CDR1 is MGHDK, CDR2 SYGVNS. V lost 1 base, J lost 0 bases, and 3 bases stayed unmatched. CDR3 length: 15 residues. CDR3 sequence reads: CASSESDRASYEQYF. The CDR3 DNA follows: TGTGCCAGCAGTGAATCCGACAGGGCCTCCTACGAGCAGTACTTC.

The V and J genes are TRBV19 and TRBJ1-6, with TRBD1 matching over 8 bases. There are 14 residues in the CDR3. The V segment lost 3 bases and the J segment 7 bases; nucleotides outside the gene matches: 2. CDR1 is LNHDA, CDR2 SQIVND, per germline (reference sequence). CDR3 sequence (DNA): TGTGCCAGTAGTATGAGACAGGGGAATTCACCCCTCCACTTT. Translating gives CASSMRQGNSPLHF.

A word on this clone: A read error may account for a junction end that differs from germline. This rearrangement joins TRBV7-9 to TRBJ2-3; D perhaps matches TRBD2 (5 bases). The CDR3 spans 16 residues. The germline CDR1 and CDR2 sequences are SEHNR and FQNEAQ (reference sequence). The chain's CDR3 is CAGSSSVGVSIDTQYF. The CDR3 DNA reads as TGTGCCGGCAGCTCCTCGGTGGGAGTGAGTATAGATACGCAGTATTTT.

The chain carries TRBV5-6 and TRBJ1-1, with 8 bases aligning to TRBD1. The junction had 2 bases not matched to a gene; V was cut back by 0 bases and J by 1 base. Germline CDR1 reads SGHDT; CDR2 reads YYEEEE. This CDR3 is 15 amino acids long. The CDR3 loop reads CASSLVDRGNTEAFF. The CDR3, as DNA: TGTGCCAGCAGCTTGGTAGACAGGGGGAACACTGAAGCTTTCTTT.

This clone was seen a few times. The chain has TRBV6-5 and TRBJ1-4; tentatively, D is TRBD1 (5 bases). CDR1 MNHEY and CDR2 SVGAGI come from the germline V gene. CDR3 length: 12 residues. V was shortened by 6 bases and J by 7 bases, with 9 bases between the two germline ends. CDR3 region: CASRQAGEKLFF. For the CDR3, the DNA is TGTGCCAGCAGACAGGCCGGTGAAAAACTGTTTTTT.